The clone carrying this T cell receptor beta chain came up a few times. Its specificity is unknown. This CDR3 fails to terminate in the conserved phenylalanine or tryptophan, so it likely reflects a read error. The sample is drawn from a study of T cell repertoires in cytomegalovirus infection. On the study more broadly: Matching HLA type and CMV infection were both indicated by public TCR beta signatures.

CDR1 and CDR2 from the germline V gene are MNHNY and SVGAGI (reference sequence). The V gene end was trimmed by 5 bases and the J gene end by 6 bases; junction bases not matched to a gene: 6. CDR3 length equals 15 residues. Regarding the study as a whole: HLA-C-restricted CMV-specific TCR beta clonotypes were dominant in the ex vivo response. Summed public TCR beta family frequency identified CMV carriers bearing the relevant HLA.

A single record per CDR3 protein comes from TCRdb applying MiXCR to the reads. Of approximately 770,000 distinct CDR3 sequences listed, almost 30% are singletons. Here the sequenced sample was cultured CD8+ T cells from PBMCs, taken from culture after CMV antigen stimulation. This chain uses TRBV6-6 with TRBJ1-3, with TRBD1 matching 11 bases. The origin of this receptor is a human donor in good health (CMV status not recorded). Some clones in this sample may be carry-over from other donors' samples. CDR3 sequence (DNA): TGTGCCAGCAGTGCTTGGGACAGGGGGAAAAACACCATATATTCT. Its protein product is CASSAWDRGKNTIYS.